This T cell receptor (beta chain) was sequenced in a study of type 1 regulatory T cells. Background on the study: T-allo10 is a Tr1-enriched, alloantigen-specific CD4 T cell product made in vitro.

The sample holds a few counts of this clonotype. TCRdb independently ran MiXCR on the reads; one entry per CDR3 protein. Counted here are 80,000 to 100,000 distinct CDR3 sequences, roughly 31% occurring once; the ten biggest clones make up around 2.2%. The origin of this receptor is a human donor in good health. Sequenced material: CD4+ T cells, either the whole sample or a sorted fraction (not recorded which).

CDR3 coding DNA: TGTGCCAGCAGCAGCAGGGTGTCTGGAAACACCATATATTTT. Translating it yields CASSSRVSGNTIYF. The chain is built from TRBV28 and TRBJ1-3; D perhaps matches TRBD1 (5 bases). The CDR3 has 14 residues. From germline, CDR1 is MDHEN and CDR2 SYDVKM. The V end lost 6 bases, the J end lost 1 base, and 10 bases lay between the germline ends.